This TCR beta chain was documented in a study of blood T cell repertoires in COVID-19. J gave up 8 bases and V 4 bases, and 7 bases lay outside the gene matches. Germline assignment: CDR1 MGHRA and CDR2 YSYEKL. The CDR3 covers 15 residues. Original methodology: Reference gene primer amplification gave estimated nucleated cell counts. Data came from immunoSEQ multiplex PCR; TCRdb stores just in-frame clones and leaves some out. V, J and clone size are taken as reported in that table, and D and trimming were inferred from the DNA itself. Of approximately 440,000 clones listed, around 91% are singletons.

The sequence was obtained from a man younger than 35 who had recovered from COVID-19. The genes are TRBV4-1 and TRBJ2-1; 11 bases line up with TRBD1. Sequencing used PBMCs or T cells enriched from blood (not recorded which). The CDR3 here is CASSPPPDRGHEQFF. Written as DNA, the CDR3 is TGCGCCAGCAGCCCTCCCCCGGACAGGGGGCATGAGCAGTTCTTC.